The T cell receptor (beta chain) under discussion was sequenced for a study of blood T cell repertoires in COVID-19. V was pared by 5 bases and J by 3 bases, with 11 bases between. CDR1 and CDR2 (germline): LNHDA, SQIVND (reference sequence). This CDR3 has 13 amino acids. Seattle patient enrollment occurred during active infection, with longitudinal follow-up thereafter. As handled by the study authors: Amplifying reference gene primers gave estimates of nucleated cell counts. Data came from immunoSEQ multiplex PCR; TCRdb stores just in-frame clones and leaves some out. From that table come the V and J calls and clone size; the DNA was used to work out D and trimming. The data show around 310,000 clones, around nine tenths seen once.

This receptor was identified in a woman aged 30 to 39 with COVID-19, enrolled during active disease. This chain connects TRBV19 to TRBJ2-7; no clear D. Sequencing was carried out using peripheral blood. The CDR3 DNA follows: TGTGCCAGTAGTGTTGGCAGTCTCTACGAGCAGTACTTC. Its protein product is CASSVGSLYEQYF.